This TCR beta chain was found in a study of T-cell reconstitution after alpha-beta-depleted transplantation in children. This clonotype was observed a handful of times. Using unique molecular identifiers, the investigators prepared the TCRbeta library. MiXCR was run by TCRdb on the PCR reads, yielding one entry per CDR3 protein. The table lists 490,000 or so distinct CDR3 sequences, under 15% of them singletons. This CDR3 comprises 11 residues. Germline CDR1 is MNHEY and CDR2 is SVGAGI. The V gene lost 6 bases and the J gene lost 7 bases, with 10 bases spanning the gap. The V gene is TRBV6-5, the J gene TRBJ2-7; TRBD2 is a possible D gene (6 bases). The sample in question was PBMCs from the stem cell graft donor, obtained from the stem cell graft. This TCR was recovered from a human donor who donated a stem cell graft to a child with combined immunodeficiency. CDR3 DNA: TGTGCCAGCAGGCGGGGCGGAGAGCAGTACTTC. It translates to CASRRGGEQYF.